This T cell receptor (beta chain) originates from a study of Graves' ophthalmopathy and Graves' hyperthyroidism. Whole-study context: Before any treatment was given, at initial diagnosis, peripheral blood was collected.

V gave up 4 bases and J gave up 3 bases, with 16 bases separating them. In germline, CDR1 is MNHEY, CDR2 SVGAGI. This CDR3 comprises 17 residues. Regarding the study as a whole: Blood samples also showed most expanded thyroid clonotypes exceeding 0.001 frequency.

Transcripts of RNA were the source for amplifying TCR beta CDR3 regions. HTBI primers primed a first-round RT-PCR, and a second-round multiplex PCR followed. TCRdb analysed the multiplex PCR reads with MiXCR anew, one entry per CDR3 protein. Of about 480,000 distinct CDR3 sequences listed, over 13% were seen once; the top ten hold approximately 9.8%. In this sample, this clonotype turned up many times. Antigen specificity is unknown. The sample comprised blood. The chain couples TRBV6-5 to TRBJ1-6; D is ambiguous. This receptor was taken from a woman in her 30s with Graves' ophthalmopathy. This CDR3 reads CASSSSVSRDYNSPLHF. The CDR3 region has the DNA TGTGCCAGCAGTTCCTCCGTCTCGAGGGACTATAATTCACCCCTCCACTTT.